The clone carrying this T cell receptor beta chain was found a few times. Its target is not known. The ends were cut back, 1 base at V and 0 bases at J, with 8 bases in the middle. Germline V CDR1 and CDR2: KGHSH, LQKENI. The CDR3 totals 15 residues. The data belong to a study of cytomegalovirus exposure and HLA in healthy donors. About the study: Findings of an earlier analysis included 110 million or so unique TCR beta sequences from roughly 200 million T cells.

Amplification used 60 Vbeta primers and 13 Jbeta primers. The data were produced by immunoSEQ multiplex PCR, yet TCRdb's version contains in-frame clones alone and is incomplete. The sample lists almost 85,000 clones, just under 80% occurring once. Study-level points and caveats: The study put 150 to 200 TCR beta chains on its list as cytomegalovirus-associated. Rare sequences made up most TCRs, while some public TCRs were found in many donors. Solely CMV serostatus was available to characterize immune exposure.

This chain joins TRBV18 and TRBJ2-3, with D possibly being TRBD1 (6 bases). The sequence was obtained from a male donor in good health and CMV-seropositive. The sequencing sample was made of PBMCs. In DNA form, the CDR3 reads TGTGCCAGCTCACCACTGGGGGCGAGCACAGATACGCAGTATTTT. Translating gives CASSPLGASTDTQYF.